Shown below are 11 T cell receptor beta chains from a single sample sequenced in a study of long-term antiretroviral therapy in people with HIV. The assay used was immunoSEQ (version v3.0), run at survey level. This table comes from immunoSEQ multiplex PCR, and its TCRdb copy is limited to in-frame clones, with some not included. Found here are 30,000 to 40,000 clones, 80% of them singletons; the top ten hold roughly 4.9%. The specimen comprised unsorted PBMCs, sampled 1.5 years after starting antiretroviral therapy. The receptor set was obtained from a man younger than 35 with HIV.

This clone was picked up a small number of times. This chain joins TRBV19 and TRBJ1-2; 7 positions agree with TRBD1. Germline values: CDR1 LNHDA, CDR2 SQIVND (reference sequence). V was clipped by 1 base and J by 5 bases; unmatched bases: 1. The CDR3 is made up of 13 amino acids. Written as DNA, the CDR3 is TGTGCCAGTAGTATAGCGGACAGGTATGGCTACACCTTC. Amino acid sequence: CASSIADRYGYTF.

This sequence joins TRBV27 and TRBJ1-5, with 7 bases matching TRBD1. With V trimmed by 8 bases and J by 4 bases, 23 bases remained unmatched. Germline CDR1 MNHEY, CDR2 SMNVEV (reference sequence). This CDR3 is built from 19 residues. DNA of the CDR3: TGTGCCAGCCGACGGCAAGCAAATAACAGGGGAGGAGGTAATCAGCCCCAGCATTTT. Translated: CASRRQANNRGGGNQPQHF.

This clone was counted between two and nine times. This rearrangement joins TRBV10-1 to TRBJ2-7; D is possibly TRBD2 (6 bases). The CDR3 loop spans 13 amino acids. Trimming cost V 2 bases and J 6 bases, with 11 bases left between them. The germline V gene encodes CDR1 WNHNN and CDR2 SYGVQD (reference sequence). The CDR3 DNA reads TGCGCCAGCAGTGAGCTTCTCGGGGGCGAGCAGTACTTC. It yields the protein CASSELLGGEQYF.

This clone appeared a few times. This sequence joins TRBV6-1 and TRBJ1-2; maybe TRBD1 (6 bases). The CDR3 consists of 13 residues. V lost 4 bases to trimming and J lost 7 bases, with 13 bases between them. Germline V lookup: CDR1 MNHNS, CDR2 SASEGT. Here the CDR3 DNA reads TGTGCCAGCAGTGTAGGGACATTCCCTGGCTACACCTTC. It translates to CASSVGTFPGYTF.

J is TRBJ1-1 and V is TRBV15; D gene uncertain. CDR3 size: 14 residues. Germline V CDR1 and CDR2: LNHNV, YYDKDF (reference sequence). V was cut by 2 bases and J by 5 bases, with 12 bases left in between. The CDR3 DNA is TGTGCCACCAGCAGAAACATTGGCGGGACTGAAGCTTTCTTT. It specifies CATSRNIGGTEAFF.

The chain couples TRBV28 to TRBJ1-5; no firm D call. This CDR3 spans 13 amino acids. V gave up 0 bases and J gave up 3 bases, with 3 bases separating them. Germline CDR1 and CDR2: MDHEN and SYDVKM. The CDR3 protein is CASSLWNNQPQHF. The CDR3 nucleotides read TGTGCCAGCAGTTTATGGAACAATCAGCCCCAGCATTTT.

This clone occurred a few times. The chain links TRBV19 to TRBJ2-2; 9 nucleotides agree with TRBD2. The trim removed 3 bases at V and 10 bases at J, leaving 6 bases unmatched. This CDR3 spans 14 amino acids. Germline CDR1 reads LNHDA; CDR2 reads SQIVND (reference sequence). This CDR3 is CASSMYLAGQELFF. As DNA, the CDR3 is TGTGCCAGTAGTATGTACCTAGCGGGACAGGAGCTGTTTTTT.

The chain links TRBV19 to TRBJ1-1, with 7 bases lining up with TRBD1. The ends lost 3 bases at V and 2 bases at J; junction bases unmatched: 9. The CDR3 loop spans 16 amino acids. Per germline, CDR1 LNHDA and CDR2 SQIVND (reference sequence). CDR3 nucleotides: TGTGCCAGTAGTATTACTCTCGAGGGGGCTAACACTGAAGCTTTCTTT. Protein sequence: CASSITLEGANTEAFF.

The CDR3 sequence: CASSVELAGLYEQFF. In DNA form, the CDR3 reads TGTGCCAGCAGCGTAGAACTAGCGGGCCTCTATGAGCAGTTCTTC. V and J are TRBV9 and TRBJ2-1; TRBD2 aligns across 9 bases. V trimming: 0 bases; J trimming: 8 bases; junction bases outside the gene matches: 6. The germline CDR1 and CDR2 sequences are SGDLS and YYNGEE. The CDR3 length is 15 residues.

The rearrangement joins TRBV25-1 to TRBJ1-2; D not resolved. The CDR3 loop spans 13 amino acids. The V gene lost 3 bases and the J gene lost 2 bases, with 7 bases spanning the gap. CDR1 MGHDK and CDR2 SYGVNS come from the germline V gene. CDR3: CASSEGTNYGYTF. CDR3 nucleotides: TGTGCCAGCAGTGAGGGTACCAACTATGGCTACACCTTC.

This sequence joins TRBV4-2 and TRBJ2-1; TRBD1 matches 9 bases. Germline CDR1 reads LGHNA; CDR2 reads YNFKEQ. V lost 0 bases to trimming and J lost 7 bases; unmatched junction nucleotides: 7. The CDR3 loop spans 16 amino acids. CDR3 protein: CASSQEGGQGGNEQFF. The CDR3 DNA reads as TGTGCCAGCAGCCAAGAGGGGGGACAGGGCGGGAATGAGCAGTTCTTC.